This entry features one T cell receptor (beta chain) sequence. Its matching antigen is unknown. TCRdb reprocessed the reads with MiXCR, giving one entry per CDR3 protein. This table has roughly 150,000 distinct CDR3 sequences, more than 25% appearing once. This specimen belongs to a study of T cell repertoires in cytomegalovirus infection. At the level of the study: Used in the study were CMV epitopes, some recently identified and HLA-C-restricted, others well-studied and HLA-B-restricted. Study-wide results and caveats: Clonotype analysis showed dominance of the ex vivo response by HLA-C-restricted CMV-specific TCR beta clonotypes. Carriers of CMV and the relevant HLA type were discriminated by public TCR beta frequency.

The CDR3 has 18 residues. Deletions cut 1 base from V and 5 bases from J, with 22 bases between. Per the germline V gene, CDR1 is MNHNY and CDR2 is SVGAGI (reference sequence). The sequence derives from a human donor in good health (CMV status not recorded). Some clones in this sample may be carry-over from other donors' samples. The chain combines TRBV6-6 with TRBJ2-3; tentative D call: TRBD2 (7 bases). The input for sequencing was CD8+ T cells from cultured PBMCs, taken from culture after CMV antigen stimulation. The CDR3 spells CASSYFPFGEGVGDTQYF. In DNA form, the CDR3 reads TGTGCCAGCAGTTACTTTCCCTTCGGGGAGGGGGTTGGAGATACGCAGTATTTT.